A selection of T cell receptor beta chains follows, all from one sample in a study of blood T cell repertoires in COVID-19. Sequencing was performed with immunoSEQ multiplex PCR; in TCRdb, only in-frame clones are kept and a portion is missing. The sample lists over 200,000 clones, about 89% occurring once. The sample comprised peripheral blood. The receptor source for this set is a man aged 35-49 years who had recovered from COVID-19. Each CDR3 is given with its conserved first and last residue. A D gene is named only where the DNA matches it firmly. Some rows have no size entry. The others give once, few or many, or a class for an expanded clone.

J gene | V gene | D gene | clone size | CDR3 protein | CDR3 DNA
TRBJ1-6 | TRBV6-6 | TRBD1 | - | CASSQTGTPSSPLHF | TGTGCCAGCAGTCAGACAGGGACCCCCAGTTCACCCCTCCACTTT
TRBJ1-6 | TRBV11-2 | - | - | CASSRTVNNSPLHF | TGTGCCAGCAGCCGGACAGTTAATAATTCACCCCTCCACTTT
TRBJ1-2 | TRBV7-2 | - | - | CASSLARGAGAGGYTF | TGTGCCAGCAGCTTAGCCCGTGGGGCGGGGGCCGGGGGCTACACCTTC
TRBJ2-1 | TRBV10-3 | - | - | CAIGSPARNEQFF | TGTGCCATCGGGTCCCCGGCGAGGAATGAGCAGTTCTTC
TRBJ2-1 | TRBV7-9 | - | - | CASSSPRVATYNEQFF | TGTGCCAGCAGCTCCCCCCGAGTAGCGACCTACAATGAGCAGTTCTTC
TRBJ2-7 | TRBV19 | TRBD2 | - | CASSMGGAGGIFYEQYF | TGTGCCAGTAGTATGGGAGGGGCGGGAGGTATTTTCTACGAGCAGTACTTC
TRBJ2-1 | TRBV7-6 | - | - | CASSLEYQGGLNEQFF | TGTGCCAGCAGCTTAGAATACCAGGGGGGCCTTAATGAGCAGTTCTTC
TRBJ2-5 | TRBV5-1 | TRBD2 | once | CASRSPSGQETQYF | TGCGCCAGCAGGAGTCCTAGCGGACAAGAGACCCAGTACTTC
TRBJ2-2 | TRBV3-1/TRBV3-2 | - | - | CASSQDRENTGELFF | TGTGCCAGCAGCCAAGACAGGGAGAACACCGGGGAGCTGTTTTTT
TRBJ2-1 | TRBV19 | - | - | CASSIYQRNEQFF | TGTGCCAGTAGTATCTATCAGCGAAATGAGCAGTTCTTC
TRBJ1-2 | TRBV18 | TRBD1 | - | CASSPDRGHGYTF | TGTGCCAGCTCACCGGACAGGGGGCATGGCTACACCTTC
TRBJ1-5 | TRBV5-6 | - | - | CASSSGRGRGNQPQHF | TGTGCCAGCAGCTCCGGCAGGGGTAGAGGCAATCAGCCCCAGCATTTT
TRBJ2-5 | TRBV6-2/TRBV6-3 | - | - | CASSYSRASDGETQYF | TGTGCCAGCAGTTACTCGAGGGCTAGTGACGGAGAGACCCAGTACTTC
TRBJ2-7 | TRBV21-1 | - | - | CASRTRGTGGIEQYF | TGTGCCAGCCGCACTAGGGGGACAGGGGGAATCGAGCAGTACTTC
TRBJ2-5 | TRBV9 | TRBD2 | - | CASSESLGTSGRDNQETQYF | TGTGCCAGCAGCGAATCCCTAGGGACTAGCGGGAGGGACAATCAAGAGACCCAGTACTTC
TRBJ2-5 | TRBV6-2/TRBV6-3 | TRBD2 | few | CASSSQRTSGQETQYF | TGTGCCAGCAGTTCCCAGAGGACTAGCGGACAAGAGACCCAGTACTTC
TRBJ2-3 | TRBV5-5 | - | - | CASSFYRVHTDTQYF | TGTGCCAGCAGCTTCTACAGGGTTCACACAGATACGCAGTATTTT
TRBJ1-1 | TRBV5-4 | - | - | CASSLQTGGNTEAFF | TGTGCCAGCAGCTTACAGACCGGGGGTAACACTGAAGCTTTCTTT
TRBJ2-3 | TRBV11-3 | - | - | CASSLGKSGYF | TGTGCCAGCAGCTTAGGTAAATCGGGGTATTTT
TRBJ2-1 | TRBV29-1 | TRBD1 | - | CSVEDRKRSNEQFF | TGCAGCGTAGAGGACAGGAAGAGGTCCAATGAGCAGTTCTTC
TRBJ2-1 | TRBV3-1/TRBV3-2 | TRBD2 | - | CASSQGGASGRDEQFF | TGTGCCAGCAGCCAAGGTGGCGCTAGCGGTAGGGATGAGCAGTTCTTC
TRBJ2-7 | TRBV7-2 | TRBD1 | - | CASSLTGQGNHEQYF | TGTGCCAGCAGCTTAACTGGACAGGGAAACCACGAGCAGTACTTC
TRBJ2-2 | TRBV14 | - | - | CASSQARGGELFF | TGTGCCAGCAGCCAAGCGCGGGGCGGGGAGCTGTTTTTT